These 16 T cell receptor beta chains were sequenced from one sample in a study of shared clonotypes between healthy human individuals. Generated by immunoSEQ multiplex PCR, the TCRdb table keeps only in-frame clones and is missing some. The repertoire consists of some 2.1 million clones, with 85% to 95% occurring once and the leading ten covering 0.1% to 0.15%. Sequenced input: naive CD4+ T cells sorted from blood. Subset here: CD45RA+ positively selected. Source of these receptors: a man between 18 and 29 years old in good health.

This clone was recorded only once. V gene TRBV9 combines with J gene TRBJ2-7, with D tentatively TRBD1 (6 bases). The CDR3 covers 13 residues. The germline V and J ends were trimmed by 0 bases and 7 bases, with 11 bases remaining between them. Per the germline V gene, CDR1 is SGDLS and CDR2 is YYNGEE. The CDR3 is CASSVDRVGEQYF. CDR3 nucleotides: TGTGCCAGCAGCGTAGACAGGGTCGGGGAGCAGTACTTC.

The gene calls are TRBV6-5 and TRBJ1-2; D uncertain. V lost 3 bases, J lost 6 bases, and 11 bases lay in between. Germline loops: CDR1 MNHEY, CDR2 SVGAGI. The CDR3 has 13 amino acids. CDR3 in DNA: TGTGCCAGCAGTTATGAGAGAATAGATGGCTACACCTTC. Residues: CASSYERIDGYTF.

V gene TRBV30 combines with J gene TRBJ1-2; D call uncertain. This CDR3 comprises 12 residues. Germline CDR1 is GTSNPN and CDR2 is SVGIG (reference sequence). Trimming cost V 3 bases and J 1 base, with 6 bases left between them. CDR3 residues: CAWSDNNYGYTF. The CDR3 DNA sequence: TGTGCCTGGAGCGATAATAACTATGGCTACACCTTC.

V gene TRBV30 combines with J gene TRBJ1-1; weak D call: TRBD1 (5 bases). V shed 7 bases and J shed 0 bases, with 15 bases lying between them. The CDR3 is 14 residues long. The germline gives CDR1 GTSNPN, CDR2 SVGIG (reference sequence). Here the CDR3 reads CALQARVVNTEAFF. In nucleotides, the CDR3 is TGTGCCTTACAGGCGAGGGTAGTGAACACTGAAGCTTTCTTT.

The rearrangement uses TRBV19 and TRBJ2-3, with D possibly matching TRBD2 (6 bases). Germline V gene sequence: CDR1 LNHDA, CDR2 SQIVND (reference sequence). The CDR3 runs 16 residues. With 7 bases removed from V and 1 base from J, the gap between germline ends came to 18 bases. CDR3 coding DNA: TGTGCCAGTACCGAGATGGGGAGGACCGGCACAGATACGCAGTATTTT. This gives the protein CASTEMGRTGTDTQYF.

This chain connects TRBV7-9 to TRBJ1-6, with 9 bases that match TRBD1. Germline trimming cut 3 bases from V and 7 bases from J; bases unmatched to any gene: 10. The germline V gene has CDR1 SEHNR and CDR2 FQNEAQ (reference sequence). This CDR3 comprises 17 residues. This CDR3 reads CASSFGPEDRGNSPLHF. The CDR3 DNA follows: TGTGCCAGCAGCTTTGGCCCCGAGGACAGGGGAAATTCACCCCTCCACTTT.

Here the CDR3 DNA reads TGTGCCAGCAGTTTTTCGAACCAAGAGACCCAGTACTTC. Translating gives CASSFSNQETQYF. V gene TRBV27 combines with J gene TRBJ2-5; D is uncertain. CDR3 length: 13 amino acids. Trimming took 3 bases from V and 0 from J, leaving 5 bases between them. CDR1 is MNHEY and CDR2 is SMNVEV in the germline V gene (reference sequence).

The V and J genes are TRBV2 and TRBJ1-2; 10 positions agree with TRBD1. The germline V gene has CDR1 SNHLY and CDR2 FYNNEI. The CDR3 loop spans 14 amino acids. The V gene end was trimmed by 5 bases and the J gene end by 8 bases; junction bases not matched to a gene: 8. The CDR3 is CASSTGQGREGYTF. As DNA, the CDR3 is TGTGCCAGCAGTACGGGACAGGGGAGGGAAGGCTACACCTTC.

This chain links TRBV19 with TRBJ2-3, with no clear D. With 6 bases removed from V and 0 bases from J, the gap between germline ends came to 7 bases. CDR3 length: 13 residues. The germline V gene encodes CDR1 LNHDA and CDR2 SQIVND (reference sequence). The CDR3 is CASRIGSTDTQYF. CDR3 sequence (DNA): TGTGCCAGTAGAATCGGGAGCACAGATACGCAGTATTTT.

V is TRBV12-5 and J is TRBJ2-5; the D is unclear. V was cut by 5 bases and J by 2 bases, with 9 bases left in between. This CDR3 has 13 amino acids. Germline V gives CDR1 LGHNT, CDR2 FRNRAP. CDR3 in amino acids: CASGLDTQETQYF. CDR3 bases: TGTGCTAGTGGTCTTGACACTCAAGAGACCCAGTACTTC.

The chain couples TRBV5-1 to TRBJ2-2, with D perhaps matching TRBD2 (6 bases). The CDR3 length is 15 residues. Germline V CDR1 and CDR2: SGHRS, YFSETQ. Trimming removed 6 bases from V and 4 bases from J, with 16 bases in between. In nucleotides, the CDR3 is TGCGCCAGCACGGAGGGCCTTCTTGGCACCGGGGAGCTGTTTTTT. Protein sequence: CASTEGLLGTGELFF.

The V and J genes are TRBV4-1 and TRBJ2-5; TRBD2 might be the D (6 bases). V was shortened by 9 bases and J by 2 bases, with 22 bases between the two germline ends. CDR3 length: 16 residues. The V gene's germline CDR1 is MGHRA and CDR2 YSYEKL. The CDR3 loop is CASSRGSGGHQETQYF. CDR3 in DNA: TGCGCCAGTTCCCGGGGGAGCGGCGGACATCAAGAGACCCAGTACTTC.

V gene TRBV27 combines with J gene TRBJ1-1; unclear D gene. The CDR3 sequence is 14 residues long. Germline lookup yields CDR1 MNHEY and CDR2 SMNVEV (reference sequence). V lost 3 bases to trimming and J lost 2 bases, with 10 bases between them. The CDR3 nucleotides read TGTGCCAGCAGTTTCCTTGGGGTAAACACTGAAGCTTTCTTT. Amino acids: CASSFLGVNTEAFF.

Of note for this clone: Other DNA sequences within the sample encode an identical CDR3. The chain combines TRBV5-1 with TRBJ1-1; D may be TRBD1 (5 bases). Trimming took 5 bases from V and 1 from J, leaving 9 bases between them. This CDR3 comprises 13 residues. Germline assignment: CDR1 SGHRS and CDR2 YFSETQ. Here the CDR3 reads CASRLQGNTEAFF. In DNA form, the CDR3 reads TGCGCCAGCAGGTTGCAGGGGAACACTGAAGCTTTCTTT.

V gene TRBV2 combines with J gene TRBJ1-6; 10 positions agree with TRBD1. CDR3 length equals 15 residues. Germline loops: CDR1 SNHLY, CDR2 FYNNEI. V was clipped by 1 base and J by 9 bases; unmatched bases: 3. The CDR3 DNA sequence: TGTGCCAGCAGTGAAGGAAGACAGGGGGCTTCACCCCTCCACTTT. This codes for CASSEGRQGASPLHF.

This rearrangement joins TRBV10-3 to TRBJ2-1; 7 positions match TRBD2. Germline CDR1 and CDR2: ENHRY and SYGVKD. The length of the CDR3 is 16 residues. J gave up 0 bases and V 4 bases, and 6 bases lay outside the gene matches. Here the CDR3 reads CAISGLAVSSYNEQFF. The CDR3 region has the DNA TGTGCCATCAGTGGGCTAGCGGTGTCCTCCTACAATGAGCAGTTCTTC.